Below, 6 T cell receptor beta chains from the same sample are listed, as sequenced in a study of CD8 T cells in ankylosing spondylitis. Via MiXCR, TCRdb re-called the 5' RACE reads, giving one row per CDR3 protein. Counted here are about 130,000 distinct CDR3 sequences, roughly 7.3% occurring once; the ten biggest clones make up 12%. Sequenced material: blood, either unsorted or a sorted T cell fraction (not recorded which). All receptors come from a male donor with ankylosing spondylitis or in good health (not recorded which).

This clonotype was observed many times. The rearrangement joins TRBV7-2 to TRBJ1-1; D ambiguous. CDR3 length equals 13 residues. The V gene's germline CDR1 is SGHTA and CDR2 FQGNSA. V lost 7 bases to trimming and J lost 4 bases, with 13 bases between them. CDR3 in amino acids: CASTSTMTTEAFF. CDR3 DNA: TGTGCCAGCACCTCAACGATGACCACTGAAGCTTTCTTT.

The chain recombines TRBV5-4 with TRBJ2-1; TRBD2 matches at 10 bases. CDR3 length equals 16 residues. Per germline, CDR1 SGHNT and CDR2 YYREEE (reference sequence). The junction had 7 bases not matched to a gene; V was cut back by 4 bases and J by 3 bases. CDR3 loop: CASSLQRGGLYNEQFF. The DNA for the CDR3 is TGTGCCAGCAGCCTTCAGCGGGGGGGCCTCTACAATGAGCAGTTCTTC.

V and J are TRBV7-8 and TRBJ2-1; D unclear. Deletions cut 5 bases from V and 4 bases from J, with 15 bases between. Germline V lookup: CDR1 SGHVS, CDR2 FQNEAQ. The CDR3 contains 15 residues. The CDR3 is CASSLDRALYNEQFF. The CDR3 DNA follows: TGTGCCAGCAGCCTCGACCGCGCCTTATACAATGAGCAGTTCTTC.

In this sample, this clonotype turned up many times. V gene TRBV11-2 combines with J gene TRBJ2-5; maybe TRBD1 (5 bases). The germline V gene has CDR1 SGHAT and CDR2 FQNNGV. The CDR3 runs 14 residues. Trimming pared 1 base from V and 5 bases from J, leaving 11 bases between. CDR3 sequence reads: CASSLVGAMETQYF. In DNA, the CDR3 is TGTGCCAGCAGCTTAGTTGGGGCTATGGAGACCCAGTACTTC. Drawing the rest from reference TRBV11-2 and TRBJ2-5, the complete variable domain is EAGVAQSPRYKIIEKRQSVAFWCNPISGHATLYWYQQILGQGPKLLIQFQNNGVVDDSQLPKDRFSAERLKGVDSTLKIQPAKLEDSAVYLCASSLVGAMETQYFGPGTRLLVL.

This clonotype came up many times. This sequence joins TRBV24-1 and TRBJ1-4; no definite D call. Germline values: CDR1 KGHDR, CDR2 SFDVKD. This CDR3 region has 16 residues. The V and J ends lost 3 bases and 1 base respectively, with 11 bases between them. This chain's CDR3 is CATSDGVLRTNEKLFF. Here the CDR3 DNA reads TGTGCCACCAGTGATGGGGTATTGAGAACTAATGAAAAACTGTTTTTT.

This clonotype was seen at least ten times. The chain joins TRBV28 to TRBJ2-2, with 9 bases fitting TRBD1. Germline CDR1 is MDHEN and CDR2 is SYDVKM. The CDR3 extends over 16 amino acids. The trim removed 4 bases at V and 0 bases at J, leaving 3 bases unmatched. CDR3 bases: TGTGCCAGCAGTTCCGACAGGGGGGCGAACACCGGGGAGCTGTTTTTT. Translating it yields CASSSDRGANTGELFF.